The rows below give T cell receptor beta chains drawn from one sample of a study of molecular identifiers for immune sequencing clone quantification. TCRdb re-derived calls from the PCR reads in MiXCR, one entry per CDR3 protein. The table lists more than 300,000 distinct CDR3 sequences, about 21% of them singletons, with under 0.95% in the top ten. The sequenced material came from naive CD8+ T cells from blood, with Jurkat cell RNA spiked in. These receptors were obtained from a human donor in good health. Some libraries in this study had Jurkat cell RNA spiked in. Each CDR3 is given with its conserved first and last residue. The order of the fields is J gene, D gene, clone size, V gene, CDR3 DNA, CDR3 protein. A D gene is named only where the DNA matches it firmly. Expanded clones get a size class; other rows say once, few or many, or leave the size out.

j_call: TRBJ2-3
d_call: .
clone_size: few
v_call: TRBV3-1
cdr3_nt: TGTGCCAGCAGCCAAGAAGAGGCAGATACGCAGTATTTT
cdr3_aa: CASSQEEADTQYF

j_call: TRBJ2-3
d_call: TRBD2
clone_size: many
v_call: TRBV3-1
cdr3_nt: TGTGCCAGCAGCCAAATAGCGGGGGGGCCTTCCGATACGCAGTATTTT
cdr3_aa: CASSQIAGGPSDTQYF

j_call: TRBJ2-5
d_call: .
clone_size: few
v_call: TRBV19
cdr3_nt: TGTGCCAGTAGCTGGGTCGGGGCAGGGGAAATCCAAGAGACCCAGTACTTC
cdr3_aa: CASSWVGAGEIQETQYF

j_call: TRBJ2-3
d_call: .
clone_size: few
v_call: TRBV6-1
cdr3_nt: TGTGCCAGCAGTGAGCCCAGCGGACACACAGATACGCAGTATTTT
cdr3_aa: CASSEPSGHTDTQYF

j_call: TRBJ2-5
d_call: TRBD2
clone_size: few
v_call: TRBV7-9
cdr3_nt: TGTGCCAGCAGCTTCGGACTAGTCTCAGGAGAGACCCAGTACTTC
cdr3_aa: CASSFGLVSGETQYF

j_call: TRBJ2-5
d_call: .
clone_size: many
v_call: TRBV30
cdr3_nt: TGTGCCTGGACCACCCAAGAGACCCAGTACTTC
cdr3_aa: CAWTTQETQYF

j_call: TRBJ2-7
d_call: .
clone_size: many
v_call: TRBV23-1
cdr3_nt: TGCGCCAGCAGTCACGCGGGACAGAAAACCTACGAGCAGTACTTC
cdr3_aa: CASSHAGQKTYEQYF

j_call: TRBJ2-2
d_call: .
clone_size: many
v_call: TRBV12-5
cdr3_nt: TGTGCTAGTGGTTTGGTCCCTCATGGGGAGCTGTTTTTT
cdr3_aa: CASGLVPHGELFF

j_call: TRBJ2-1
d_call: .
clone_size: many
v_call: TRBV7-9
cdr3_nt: TGTGCCAGCAGCTTAGCGCTGACCCCCGGTGAGCAGTTCTTC
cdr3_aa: CASSLALTPGEQFF

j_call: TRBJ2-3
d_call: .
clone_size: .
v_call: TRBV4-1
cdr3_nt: TGCGCCAGCAGCCAGTCAACAGGGCTTTTATCAGATACGCAGTATTTT
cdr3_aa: CASSQSTGLLSDTQYF

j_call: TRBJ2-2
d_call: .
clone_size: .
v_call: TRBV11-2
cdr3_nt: TGTGCCAGCAGCTTAGATCCCGCGAGACTGGCCGGGGAGCTGTTTTTT
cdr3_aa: CASSLDPARLAGELFF

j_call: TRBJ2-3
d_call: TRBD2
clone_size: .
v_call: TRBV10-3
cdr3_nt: TGTGCCATCCCGCTAGCGGGGAGCACAGATACGCAGTATTTT
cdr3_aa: CAIPLAGSTDTQYF

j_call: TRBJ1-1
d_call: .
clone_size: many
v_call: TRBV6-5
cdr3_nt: TGTGCCAGCAGTTACTATGGATCTGAAGCTTTCTTT
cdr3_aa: CASSYYGSEAFF

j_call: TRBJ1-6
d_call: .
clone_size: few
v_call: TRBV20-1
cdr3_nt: TGCAGTGCTAGAGATTGGCTGAAAGAGAACAATAATTCACCCCTCCACTTT
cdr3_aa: CSARDWLKENNNSPLHF

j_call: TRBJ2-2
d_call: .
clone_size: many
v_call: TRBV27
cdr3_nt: TGTGCCAGCAGATTGTTCGCAGGGGAGGGAATCGGGGAGCTGTTTTTT
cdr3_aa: CASRLFAGEGIGELFF

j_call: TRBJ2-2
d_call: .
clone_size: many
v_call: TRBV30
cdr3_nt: TGTGCCTGGAGTGTAGACTGGAACACCGGGGAGCTGTTTTTT
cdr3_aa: CAWSVDWNTGELFF

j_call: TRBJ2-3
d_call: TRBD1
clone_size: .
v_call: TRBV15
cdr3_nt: TGTGCCACCAGCAGAGCACCGACAGGGATAAGCACAGATACGCAGTATTTT
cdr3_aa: CATSRAPTGISTDTQYF

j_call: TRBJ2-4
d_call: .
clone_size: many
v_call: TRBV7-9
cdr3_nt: TGTGCCAGCAGCTTAGTGGAGGGGGCGATTCAAAACATTCAGTACTTC
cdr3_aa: CASSLVEGAIQNIQYF

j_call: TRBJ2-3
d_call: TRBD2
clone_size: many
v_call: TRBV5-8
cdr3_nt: TGTGCCAGCAGCCACATGGTGTTAGCGGGGGGCACAGATACGCAGTATTTT
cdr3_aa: CASSHMVLAGGTDTQYF

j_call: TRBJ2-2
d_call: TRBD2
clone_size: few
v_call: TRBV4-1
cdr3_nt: TGCGCCAGCAGCGGGTTGATGGCGGGGACTACGAACACCGGGGAGCTGTTTTTT
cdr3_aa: CASSGLMAGTTNTGELFF

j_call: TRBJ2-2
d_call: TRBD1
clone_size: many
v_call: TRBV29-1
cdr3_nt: TGCAGCGTTGAACGGGGACAGGATAACACCGGGGAGCTGTTTTTT
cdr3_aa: CSVERGQDNTGELFF

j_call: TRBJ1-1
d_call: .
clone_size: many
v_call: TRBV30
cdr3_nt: TGTGCCTGGAACGGACCGCACACTGAAGCTTTCTTT
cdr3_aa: CAWNGPHTEAFF

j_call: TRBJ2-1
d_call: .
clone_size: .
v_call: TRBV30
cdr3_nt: TGTGCCTGGAGCCCTAAGGACTATACCCATGAGCAGTTCTTC
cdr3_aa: CAWSPKDYTHEQFF

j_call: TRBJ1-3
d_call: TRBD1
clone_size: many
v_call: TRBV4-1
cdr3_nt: TGCGCCAGCAGCCAGGACAGGGGAACTGGAAACACCATATATTTT
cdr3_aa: CASSQDRGTGNTIYF

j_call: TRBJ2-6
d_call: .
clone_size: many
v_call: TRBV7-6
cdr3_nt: TGTGCCAGCAGCCGCACAGACTCTGGGGCCAACGTCCTGACTTTC
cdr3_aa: CASSRTDSGANVLTF

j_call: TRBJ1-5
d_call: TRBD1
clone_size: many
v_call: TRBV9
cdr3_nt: TGTGCCAGCAGCACTGGACAGGGGCCTCAGCCCCAGCATTTT
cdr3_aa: CASSTGQGPQPQHF

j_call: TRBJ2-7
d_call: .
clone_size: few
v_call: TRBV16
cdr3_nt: TGTGCCAGCAGCCAATCCGCAGGGGAGGGCGAGCAGTACTTC
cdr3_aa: CASSQSAGEGEQYF

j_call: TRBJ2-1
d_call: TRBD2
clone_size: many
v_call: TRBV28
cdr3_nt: TGTGCCAGCAGCTGGCCCGCCCCCGGGACTAGCGGAAAATCCTACAATGAGCAGTTCTTC
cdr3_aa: CASSWPAPGTSGKSYNEQFF

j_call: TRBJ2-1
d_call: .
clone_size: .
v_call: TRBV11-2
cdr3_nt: TGTGCCAGCAGTCCGGGTTGGGGGGGGGCCGCGGACAATGAGCAGTTCTTC
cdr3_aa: CASSPGWGGAADNEQFF

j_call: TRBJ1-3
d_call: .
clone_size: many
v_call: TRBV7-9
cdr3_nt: TGTGCCAGCAGCTTTTTAAACAGAGATGGAAACACCATATATTTT
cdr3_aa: CASSFLNRDGNTIYF

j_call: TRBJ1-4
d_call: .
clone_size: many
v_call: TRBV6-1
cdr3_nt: TGTGCCAGCAGGACGACTGGGCTGGGAAATGAAAAACTGTTTTTT
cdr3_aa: CASRTTGLGNEKLFF

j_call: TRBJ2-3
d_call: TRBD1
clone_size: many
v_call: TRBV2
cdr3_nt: TGTGCCAGCAGGGATGGACAGGGACACACAGATACGCAGTATTTT
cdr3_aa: CASRDGQGHTDTQYF

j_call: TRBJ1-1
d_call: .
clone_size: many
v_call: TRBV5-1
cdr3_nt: TGCGCCAGCATGGCGGAGGATGTGAACACTGAAGCTTTCTTT
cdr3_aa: CASMAEDVNTEAFF